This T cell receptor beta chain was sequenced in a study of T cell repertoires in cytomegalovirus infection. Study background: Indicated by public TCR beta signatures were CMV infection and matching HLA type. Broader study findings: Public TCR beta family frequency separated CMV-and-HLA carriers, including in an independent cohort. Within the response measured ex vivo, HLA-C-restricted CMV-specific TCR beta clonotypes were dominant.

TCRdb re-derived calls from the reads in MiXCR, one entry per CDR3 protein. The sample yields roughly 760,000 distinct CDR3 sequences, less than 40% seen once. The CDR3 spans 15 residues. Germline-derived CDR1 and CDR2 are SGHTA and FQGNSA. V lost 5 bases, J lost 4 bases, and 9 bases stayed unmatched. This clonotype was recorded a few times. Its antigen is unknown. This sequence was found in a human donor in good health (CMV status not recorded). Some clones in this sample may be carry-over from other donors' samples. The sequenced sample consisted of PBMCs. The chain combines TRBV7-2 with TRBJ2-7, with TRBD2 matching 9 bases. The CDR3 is CASSALAGVGYEQYF. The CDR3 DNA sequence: TGTGCCAGCAGCGCGTTAGCGGGAGTTGGTTACGAGCAGTACTTC. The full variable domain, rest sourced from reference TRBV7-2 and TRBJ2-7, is GAGVSQSPSNKVTEKGKDVELRCDPISGHTALYWYRQSLGQGLEFLIYFQGNSAPDKSGLPSDRFSAERTGGSVSTLTIQRTQQEDSAVYLCASSALAGVGYEQYFGPGTRLTVT.